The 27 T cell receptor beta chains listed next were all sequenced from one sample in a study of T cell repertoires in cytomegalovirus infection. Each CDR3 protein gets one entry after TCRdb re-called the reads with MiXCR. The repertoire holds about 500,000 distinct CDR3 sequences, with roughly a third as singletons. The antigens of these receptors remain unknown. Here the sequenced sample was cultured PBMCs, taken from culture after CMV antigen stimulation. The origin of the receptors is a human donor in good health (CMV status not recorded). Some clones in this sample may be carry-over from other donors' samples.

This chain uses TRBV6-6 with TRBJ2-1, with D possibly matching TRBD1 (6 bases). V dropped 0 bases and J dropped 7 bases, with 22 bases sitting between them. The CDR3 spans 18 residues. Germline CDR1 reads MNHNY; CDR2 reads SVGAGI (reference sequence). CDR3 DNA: TGTGCCAGCAGTTACTCAACGGGGTCAGGGGCATTGCGGAATGAGCAGTTCTTC. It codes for CASSYSTGSGALRNEQFF.

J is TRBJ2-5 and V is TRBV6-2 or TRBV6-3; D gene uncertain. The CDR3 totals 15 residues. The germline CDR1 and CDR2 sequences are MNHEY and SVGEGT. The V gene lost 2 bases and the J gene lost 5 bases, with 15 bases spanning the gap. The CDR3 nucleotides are TGTGCCAGCAGTTACGTCCAATCCCTGGCGGAGACCCAGTACTTC. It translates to CASSYVQSLAETQYF.

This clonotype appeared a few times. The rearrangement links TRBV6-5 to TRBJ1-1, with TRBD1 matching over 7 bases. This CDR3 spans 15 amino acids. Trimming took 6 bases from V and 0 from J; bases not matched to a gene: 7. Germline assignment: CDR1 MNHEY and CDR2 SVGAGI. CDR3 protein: CASRPYRGMNTEAFF. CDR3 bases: TGTGCCAGCAGACCTTACAGGGGAATGAACACTGAAGCTTTCTTT.

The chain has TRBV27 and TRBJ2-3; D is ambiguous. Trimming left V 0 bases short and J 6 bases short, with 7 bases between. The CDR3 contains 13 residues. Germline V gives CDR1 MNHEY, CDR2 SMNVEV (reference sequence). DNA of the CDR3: TGTGCCAGCAGTTTATCGGTTCTGGATACGCAGTATTTT. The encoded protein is CASSLSVLDTQYF.

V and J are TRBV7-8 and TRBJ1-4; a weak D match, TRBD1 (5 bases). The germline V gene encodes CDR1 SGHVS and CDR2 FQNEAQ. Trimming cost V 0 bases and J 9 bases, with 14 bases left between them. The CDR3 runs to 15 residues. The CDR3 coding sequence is TGTGCCAGCAGCTTAGCAGGTGGTGGGGCCCAAAAACTGTTTTTT. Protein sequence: CASSLAGGGAQKLFF. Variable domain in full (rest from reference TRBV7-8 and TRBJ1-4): GAGVSQSPRYKVAKRGQDVALRCDPISGHVSLFWYQQALGQGPEFLTYFQNEAQLDKSGLPSDRFFAERPEGSVSTLKIQRTQQEDSAVYLCASSLAGGGAQKLFFGSGTQLSVL.

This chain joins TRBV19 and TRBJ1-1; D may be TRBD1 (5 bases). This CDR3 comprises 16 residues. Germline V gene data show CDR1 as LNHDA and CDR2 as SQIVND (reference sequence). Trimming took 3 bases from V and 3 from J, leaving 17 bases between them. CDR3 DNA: TGTGCCAGTAGTATTTCGGGGGTCGGCCGGGACACTGAAGCTTTCTTT. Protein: CASSISGVGRDTEAFF.

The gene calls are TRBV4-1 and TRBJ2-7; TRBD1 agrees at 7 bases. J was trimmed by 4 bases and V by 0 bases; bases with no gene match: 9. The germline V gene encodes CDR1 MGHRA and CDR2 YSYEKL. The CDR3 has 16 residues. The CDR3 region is CASSQDLTGKGYEQYV. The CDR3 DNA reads TGCGCCAGCAGCCAAGATCTGACAGGGAAGGGGTACGAGCAGTACGTC.

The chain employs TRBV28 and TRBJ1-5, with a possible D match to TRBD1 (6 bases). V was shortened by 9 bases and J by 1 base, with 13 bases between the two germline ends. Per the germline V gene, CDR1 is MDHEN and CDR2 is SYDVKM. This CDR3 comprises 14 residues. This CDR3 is CASIQGGSNQPQHF. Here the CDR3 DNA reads TGTGCCAGTATACAGGGAGGGAGCAATCAGCCCCAGCATTTT.

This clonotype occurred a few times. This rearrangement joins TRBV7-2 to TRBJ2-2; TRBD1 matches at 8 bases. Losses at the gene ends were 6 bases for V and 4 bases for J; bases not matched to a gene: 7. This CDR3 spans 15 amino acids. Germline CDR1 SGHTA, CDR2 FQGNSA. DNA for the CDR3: TGTGCCAGCAGATCAGGGGGCGCGGGCACCGGGGAGCTGTTTTTT. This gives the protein CASRSGGAGTGELFF. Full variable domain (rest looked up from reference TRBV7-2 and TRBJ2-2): GAGVSQSPSNKVTEKGKDVELRCDPISGHTALYWYRQSLGQGLEFLIYFQGNSAPDKSGLPSDRFSAERTGGSVSTLTIQRTQQEDSAVYLCASRSGGAGTGELFFGEGSRLTVL.

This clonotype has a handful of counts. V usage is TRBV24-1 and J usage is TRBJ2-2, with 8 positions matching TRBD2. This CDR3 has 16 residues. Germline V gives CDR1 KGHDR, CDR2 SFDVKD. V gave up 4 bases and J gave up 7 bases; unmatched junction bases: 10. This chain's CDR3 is CATSDRTSWTDGELFF. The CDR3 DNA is TGTGCCACCAGTGACCGGACTAGCTGGACTGACGGGGAGCTGTTTTTT.

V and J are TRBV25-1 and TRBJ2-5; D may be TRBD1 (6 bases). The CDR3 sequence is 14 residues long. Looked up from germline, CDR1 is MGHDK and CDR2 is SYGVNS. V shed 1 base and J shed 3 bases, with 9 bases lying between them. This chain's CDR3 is CASSELEGEETQYF. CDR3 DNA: TGTGCCAGCAGTGAATTAGAGGGGGAAGAGACCCAGTACTTC.

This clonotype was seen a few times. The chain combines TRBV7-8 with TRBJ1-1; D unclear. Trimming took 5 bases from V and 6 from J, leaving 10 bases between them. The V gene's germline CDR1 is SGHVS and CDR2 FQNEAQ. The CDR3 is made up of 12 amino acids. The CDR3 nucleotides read TGTGCCAGCAGCCATGAGTTCTCTGAAGCTTTCTTT. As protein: CASSHEFSEAFF.

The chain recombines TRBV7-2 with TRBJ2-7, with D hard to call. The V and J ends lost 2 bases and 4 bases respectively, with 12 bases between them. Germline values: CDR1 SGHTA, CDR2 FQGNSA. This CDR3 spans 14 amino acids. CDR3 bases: TGTGCCAGCAGCTTACGCAACCCACTTTACGAGCAGTACTTC. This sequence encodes CASSLRNPLYEQYF.

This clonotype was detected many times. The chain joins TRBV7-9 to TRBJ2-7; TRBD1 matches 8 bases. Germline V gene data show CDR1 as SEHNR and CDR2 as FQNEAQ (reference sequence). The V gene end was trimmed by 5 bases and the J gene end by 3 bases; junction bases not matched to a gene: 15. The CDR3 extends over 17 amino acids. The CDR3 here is CASSPWGQGQGIYEQYF. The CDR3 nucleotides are TGTGCCAGCAGCCCCTGGGGCCAAGGACAGGGTATCTACGAGCAGTACTTC.

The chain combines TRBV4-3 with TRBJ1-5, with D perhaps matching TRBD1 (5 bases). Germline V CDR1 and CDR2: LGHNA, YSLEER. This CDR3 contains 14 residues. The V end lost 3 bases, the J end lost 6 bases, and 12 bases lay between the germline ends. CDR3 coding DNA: TGCGCCAGCAGCCAGGAGGGAAGGGGTCAGCCCCAGCATTTT. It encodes CASSQEGRGQPQHF.

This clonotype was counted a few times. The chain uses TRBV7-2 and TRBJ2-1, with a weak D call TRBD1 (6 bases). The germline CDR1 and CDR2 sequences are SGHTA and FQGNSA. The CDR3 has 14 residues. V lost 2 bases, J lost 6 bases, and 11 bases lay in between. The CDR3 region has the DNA TGTGCCAGCAGCTTACGGGTCAGGGGCAATGAGCAGTTCTTC. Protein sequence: CASSLRVRGNEQFF.

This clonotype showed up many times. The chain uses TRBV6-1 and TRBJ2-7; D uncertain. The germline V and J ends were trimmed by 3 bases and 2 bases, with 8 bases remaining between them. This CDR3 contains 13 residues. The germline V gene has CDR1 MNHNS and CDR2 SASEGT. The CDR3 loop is CASSERQTYEQYF. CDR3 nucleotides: TGTGCCAGCAGTGAGCGGCAGACCTACGAGCAGTACTTC.

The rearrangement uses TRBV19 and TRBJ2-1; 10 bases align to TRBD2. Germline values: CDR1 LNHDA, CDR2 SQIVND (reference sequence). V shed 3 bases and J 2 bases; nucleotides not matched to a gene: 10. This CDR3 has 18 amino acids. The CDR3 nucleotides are TGTGCCAGTAGTATTGATCCGGGACTAGCGTCTACCTACAATGAGCAGTTCTTC. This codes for CASSIDPGLASTYNEQFF.

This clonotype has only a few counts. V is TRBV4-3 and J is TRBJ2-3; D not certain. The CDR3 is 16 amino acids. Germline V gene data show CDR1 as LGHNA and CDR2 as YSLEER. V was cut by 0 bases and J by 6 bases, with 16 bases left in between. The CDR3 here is CASSQDLARTLDTQYF. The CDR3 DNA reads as TGCGCCAGCAGCCAAGATCTCGCCCGAACACTCGATACGCAGTATTTT.

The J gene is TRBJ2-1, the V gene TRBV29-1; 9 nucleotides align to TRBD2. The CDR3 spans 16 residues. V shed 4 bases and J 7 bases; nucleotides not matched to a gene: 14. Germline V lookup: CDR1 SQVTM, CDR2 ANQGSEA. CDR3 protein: CSVGPPGVAGANEQFF. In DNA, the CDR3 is TGCAGCGTTGGCCCGCCGGGTGTAGCGGGAGCGAATGAGCAGTTCTTC.

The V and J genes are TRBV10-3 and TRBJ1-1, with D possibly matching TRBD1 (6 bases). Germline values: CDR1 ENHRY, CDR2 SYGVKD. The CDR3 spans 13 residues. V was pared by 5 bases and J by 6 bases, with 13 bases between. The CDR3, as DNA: TGTGCCATCAGTACACAGGGAACAGCTGAAGCTTTCTTT. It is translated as CAISTQGTAEAFF.

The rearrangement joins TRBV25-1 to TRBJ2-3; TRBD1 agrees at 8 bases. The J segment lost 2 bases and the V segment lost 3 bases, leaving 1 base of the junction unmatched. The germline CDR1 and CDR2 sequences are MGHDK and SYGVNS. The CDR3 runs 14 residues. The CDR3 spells CASSEGQDTDTQYF. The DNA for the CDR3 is TGTGCCAGCAGTGAGGGACAGGACACAGATACGCAGTATTTT. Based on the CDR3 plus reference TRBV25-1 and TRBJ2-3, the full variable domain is EADIYQTPRYLVIGTGKKITLECSQTMGHDKMYWYQQDPGMELHLIHYSYGVNSTEKGDLSSESTVSRIRTEHFPLTLESARPSHTSQYLCASSEGQDTDTQYFGPGTRLTVL.

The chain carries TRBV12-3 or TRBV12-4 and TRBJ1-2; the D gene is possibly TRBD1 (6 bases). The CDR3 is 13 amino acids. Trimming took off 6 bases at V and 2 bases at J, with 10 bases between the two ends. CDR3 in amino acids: CASSRTENYGYTF. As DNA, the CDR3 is TGTGCCAGCAGCCGGACAGAGAACTATGGCTACACCTTC.

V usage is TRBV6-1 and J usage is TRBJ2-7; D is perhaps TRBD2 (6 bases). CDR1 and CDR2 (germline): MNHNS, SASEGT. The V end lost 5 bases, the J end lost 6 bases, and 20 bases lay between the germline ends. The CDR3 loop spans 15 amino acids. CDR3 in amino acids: CASSPKHTGGVEQYV. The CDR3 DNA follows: TGTGCCAGCAGTCCCAAACATACTGGAGGGGTCGAGCAGTACGTC.

CDR3 region: CASSSSNGNYGYTF. In DNA form, the CDR3 reads TGTGCCAGCAGCTCAAGTAACGGGAACTATGGCTACACCTTC. The chain joins TRBV7-2 to TRBJ1-2; no clear D. The CDR3 consists of 14 residues. V gave up 4 bases and J gave up 2 bases, with 11 bases separating them. Germline values: CDR1 SGHTA, CDR2 FQGNSA.

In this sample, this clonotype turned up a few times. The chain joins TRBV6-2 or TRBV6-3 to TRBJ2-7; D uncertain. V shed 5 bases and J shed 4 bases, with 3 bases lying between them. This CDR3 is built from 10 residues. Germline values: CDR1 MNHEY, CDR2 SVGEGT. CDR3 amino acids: CASSDYEQYF. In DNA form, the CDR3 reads TGTGCCAGCAGTGATTACGAGCAGTACTTC.

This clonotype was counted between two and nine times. The CDR3 is CASSWGGSITGELFF. As DNA, the CDR3 is TGTGCCAGCAGCTGGGGCGGGAGCATCACCGGGGAGCTGTTTTTT. This chain uses TRBV11-2 with TRBJ2-2, with TRBD2 identical over 7 bases. Trimming at V came to 4 bases and at J to 4 bases, leaving 6 bases not matched to a gene. Germline CDR1 reads SGHAT; CDR2 reads FQNNGV. The CDR3 extends over 15 amino acids.